The 8 T cell receptor beta chains below come from one sample, sequenced in a study of blood T cell repertoires in COVID-19. Assay used: immunoSEQ multiplex PCR; TCRdb lists only in-frame clones, some missing. The table shows around 190,000 clones, with roughly 80% occurring only once. Sequencing was performed on peripheral blood. Receptors originate from a woman between 45 and 65 years old with acute or convalescent COVID-19.

This CDR3 reads CASSIGEGGSPLHF. In nucleotides, the CDR3 is TGTGCCAGTAGTATAGGAGAAGGGGGCTCACCCCTCCACTTT. This chain connects TRBV19 to TRBJ1-6, with 7 bases lining up with TRBD1. Per the germline V gene, CDR1 is LNHDA and CDR2 is SQIVND (reference sequence). The J segment lost 10 bases and the V segment lost 1 base, leaving 4 bases of the junction unmatched. This CDR3 has 14 residues.

This rearrangement joins TRBV5-5 to TRBJ1-1; the D gene is possibly TRBD1 (5 bases). Trimming left V 1 base short and J 5 bases short, with 6 bases between. Germline lookup yields CDR1 SGHKS and CDR2 YYEKEE (reference sequence). The CDR3 is 12 amino acids. The CDR3: CASSLKGTEAFF. In DNA form, the CDR3 reads TGTGCCAGCAGCTTGAAGGGGACTGAAGCTTTCTTT.

The V gene is TRBV27, the J gene TRBJ1-4; the match to TRBD1 covers 7 bases. The V and J ends lost 4 bases and 2 bases, in that order; junction bases with no gene match: 4. CDR1 is MNHEY and CDR2 is SMNVEV in the germline V gene (reference sequence). The CDR3 length is 15 residues. DNA for the CDR3: TGTGCCAGCAGTTCCACAGGGGTGACTAATGAAAAACTGTTTTTT. Amino acids: CASSSTGVTNEKLFF.

The rearrangement uses TRBV5-1 and TRBJ2-5; D unresolved. Germline values: CDR1 SGHRS, CDR2 YFSETQ. The CDR3 contains 14 residues. V was cut by 6 bases and J by 3 bases, with 15 bases left in between. CDR3: CASKRLPEKETQYF. CDR3 nucleotides: TGCGCCAGCAAGAGGCTCCCGGAGAAAGAGACCCAGTACTTC. The full variable domain, in which reference TRBV5-1 and TRBJ2-5 provide the parts outside the CDR3, is KAGVTQTPRYLIKTRGQQVTLSCSPISGHRSVSWYQQTPGQGLQFLFEYFSETQRNKGNFPGRFSGRQFSNSRSEMNVSTLELGDSALYLCASKRLPEKETQYFGPGTRLLVL.

The rearrangement joins TRBV15 to TRBJ1-3; D is perhaps TRBD1 (5 bases). The V gene lost 5 bases and the J gene lost 4 bases, with 12 bases spanning the gap. The CDR3 covers 14 residues. CDR1 LNHNV and CDR2 YYDKDF come from the germline V gene (reference sequence). The CDR3 region is CATSGGGSGNTIYF. In DNA, the CDR3 is TGTGCCACCAGCGGGGGAGGGTCGGGAAACACCATATATTTT.

The chain recombines TRBV29-1 with TRBJ2-7, with 10 bases lining up with TRBD2. After removal of 1 base from V and 3 bases from J, the junction contained 6 bases not matched to a gene. The germline gives CDR1 SQVTM, CDR2 ANQGSEA. The CDR3 sequence is 15 residues long. The CDR3 loop is CSVEGGTSDFYEQYF. CDR3 DNA sequence: TGCAGCGTTGAAGGTGGGACTAGCGATTTCTACGAGCAGTACTTC.

V and J are TRBV5-5 and TRBJ2-7; TRBD1 matches at 9 bases. J gave up 1 base and V 4 bases, and 3 bases lay outside the gene matches. Germline V gene data show CDR1 as SGHKS and CDR2 as YYEKEE (reference sequence). The CDR3 is made up of 14 amino acids. This chain's CDR3 is CASSATGGSYEQYF. CDR3 sequence (DNA): TGTGCCAGCAGCGCGACAGGGGGATCCTACGAGCAGTACTTC.

This chain links TRBV21-1 with TRBJ2-2; TRBD1 is the table's D call, not checked against the DNA. TRBV21-1 is a listed pseudogene. CDR3 length: 15 amino acids. The DNA for the CDR3 is TGTGCCAATATCCGGGTATTGACAGGGCCCGGGGAGCTGTTTTTT. Protein product: CANIRVLTGPGELFF.